A single sample gave rise to the 3 T cell receptor beta chains below, sequenced in a study of cytomegalovirus exposure and HLA in healthy donors. With 60 Vbeta and 13 Jbeta primers, the PCR was carried out. The method was immunoSEQ multiplex PCR; TCRdb's version includes in-frame clones alone and lacks a portion of them. The sample comprises about 140,000 clones, about two thirds of which are singletons, and 10% rests with the top ten. What was sequenced was PBMCs. The receptor set was obtained from a man aged 30 to 39 in good health and CMV-seropositive.

This sequence joins TRBV28 and TRBJ1-1; perhaps TRBD1 as D (6 bases). Looked up from germline, CDR1 is MDHEN and CDR2 is SYDVKM. With 6 bases removed from V and 1 base from J, the gap between germline ends came to 6 bases. The CDR3 totals 12 residues. DNA for the CDR3: TGTGCCAGCAGAGGGGGGAACACTGAAGCTTTCTTT. Amino acid sequence: CASRGGNTEAFF.

The chain uses TRBV10-3 and TRBJ2-7; 10 nucleotides align to TRBD2. Germline trimming cut 11 bases from V and 3 bases from J; bases unmatched to any gene: 10. CDR3 length: 14 residues. Germline CDR1 and CDR2: ENHRY and SYGVKD. CDR3 in amino acids: CAGPTGLAYYEQYF. The CDR3 DNA follows: TGTGCCGGACCTACGGGACTAGCGTACTACGAGCAGTACTTC.

This rearrangement joins TRBV29-1 to TRBJ2-1; the D gene is possibly TRBD1 (6 bases). Trimming removed 4 bases from V and 0 bases from J, with 19 bases in between. Per the germline V gene, CDR1 is SQVTM and CDR2 is ANQGSEA. This CDR3 is built from 17 residues. CDR3 protein: CSVVDRHDSSSYNEQFF. Here the CDR3 DNA reads TGCAGCGTTGTAGACAGGCACGACAGTAGCTCCTACAATGAGCAGTTCTTC.